The 27 T cell receptor beta chains in this list originate from one sample, sequenced in a study of T cell responses to AZD1222 COVID-19 vaccine (dated by TCRdb to about 2021). The library relied on the immunoSEQ multiplex PCR assay. This immuneACCESS table, as held by TCRdb, lists in-frame sequences with V and J called but not all clones. Of the missing ones, under half trace to an unresolved V gene in checked studies; the others have no known cause. Within this sample are some 190,000 clones, with approximately 92% of them counted one time only. 6.9% of the sample belongs to the ten largest clones. Sample time point, as interpreted from the label and publication: baseline before first vaccination. This sample comprised peripheral blood, obtained on day 0 of AZD1222 vaccination. These receptor sequences come from an adult in good health.

The chain joins TRBV7-3 to TRBJ1-1, with 8 bases fitting TRBD1. Trimming removed 5 bases from V and 4 bases from J; junction bases left unmatched: 6. Germline CDR1 and CDR2: SGHTA and FQGTGA. CDR3 size: 14 residues. For the CDR3, the DNA is TGTGCCAGCAGCGAGACAGGGGAAGGCACTGAAGCTTTCTTT. Its protein product is CASSETGEGTEAFF.

The CDR3 spells CASSPGLENQPQHF. Here the CDR3 DNA reads TGTGCCAGCAGTCCGGGACTCGAAAATCAGCCCCAGCATTTT. The chain joins TRBV27 to TRBJ1-5, with a possible D match to TRBD1 (5 bases). The CDR3 has 14 amino acids. CDR1 and CDR2 from the germline V gene are MNHEY and SMNVEV (reference sequence). V lost 5 bases and J 4 bases, leaving 12 bases between the germline ends.

The chain has TRBV18 and TRBJ2-1, with a possible D match to TRBD1 (6 bases). The V and J ends lost 3 bases and 5 bases respectively, with 14 bases between them. Germline V gene data show CDR1 as KGHSH and CDR2 as LQKENI. CDR3 length: 15 residues. The CDR3 nucleotides read TGTGCCAGCTCACCCAGGGGCGTTACAAACAATGAGCAGTTCTTC. It translates to CASSPRGVTNNEQFF.

The chain employs TRBV2 and TRBJ1-6; weak D call: TRBD1 (5 bases). CDR1 and CDR2 from the germline V gene are SNHLY and FYNNEI. The CDR3 covers 14 residues. V lost 8 bases and J 0 bases, leaving 8 bases between the germline ends. CDR3: CASGDSSYNSPLHF. CDR3 in DNA: TGTGCCAGCGGAGACAGCTCCTATAATTCACCCCTCCACTTT.

V is TRBV18 and J is TRBJ1-5; 7 bases fit TRBD1. This CDR3 comprises 14 residues. CDR1 and CDR2 from the germline V gene are KGHSH and LQKENI. With V trimmed by 8 bases and J by 4 bases, 8 bases remained unmatched. The CDR3 sequence is CASAPTGSNQPQHF. In DNA form, the CDR3 reads TGTGCCAGCGCGCCGACAGGGAGTAATCAGCCCCAGCATTTT.

The chain has TRBV2 and TRBJ1-2; D remains unclear. Per the germline V gene, CDR1 is SNHLY and CDR2 is FYNNEI. The CDR3 covers 12 residues. The V end lost 5 bases, the J end lost 1 base, and 5 bases lay between the germline ends. CDR3 sequence (DNA): TGTGCCAGCAGTAACAGTAACTATGGCTACACCTTC. The encoded protein is CASSNSNYGYTF.

The V and J genes are TRBV5-4 and TRBJ1-6; D unclear. The CDR3 is 15 residues long. Trimming removed 1 base from V and 5 bases from J, with 10 bases in between. CDR1 and CDR2 (germline): SGHNT, YYREEE (reference sequence). The CDR3: CASSLRPTDNSPLHF. The CDR3 coding sequence is TGTGCCAGCAGCTTGCGGCCCACTGATAATTCACCCCTCCACTTT.

This chain connects TRBV7-6 to TRBJ2-2; D ambiguous. The CDR3 spans 14 residues. Trimming stripped 2 bases from V and 0 bases from J, with 4 bases between. Germline assignment: CDR1 SGHVS and CDR2 FNYEAQ. CDR3 amino acids: CASSLRANTGELFF. In DNA form, the CDR3 reads TGTGCCAGCAGCTTAAGAGCGAACACCGGGGAGCTGTTTTTT.

This clone was counted a single time. The rearrangement joins TRBV13 to TRBJ2-4, with 10 bases fitting TRBD1. The CDR3 sequence is 17 residues long. Germline loops: CDR1 PRHDT, CDR2 FYEKMQ (reference sequence). The trim removed 3 bases at V and 9 bases at J, leaving 14 bases unmatched. The DNA for the CDR3 is TGTGCCAGCAGCTTCCCGGAGCCCGGGACAGGGGCTGTCATTCAGTACTTC. Encoded protein: CASSFPEPGTGAVIQYF.

This sequence joins TRBV6-5 and TRBJ2-1; 8 bases agree with TRBD1. The germline CDR1 and CDR2 sequences are MNHEY and SVGAGI. The CDR3 is made up of 15 amino acids. With V trimmed by 0 bases and J by 7 bases, 5 bases remained unmatched. The CDR3 is CASSYSVTGDNEQFF. CDR3 DNA sequence: TGTGCCAGCAGTTACTCGGTGACAGGGGATAATGAGCAGTTCTTC.

This chain connects TRBV9 to TRBJ2-1, with a tentative D call TRBD2 (5 bases). The V end was cut by 3 bases, the J end by 5 bases, with 12 bases between. Looked up from germline, CDR1 is SGDLS and CDR2 is YYNGEE. This CDR3 comprises 14 residues. Written as DNA, the CDR3 is TGTGCCAGCAGCGCCCATACTAGAGACAATGAGCAGTTCTTC. Its protein is CASSAHTRDNEQFF.

This clone occurred once. The V call is TRBV5-1, the J call TRBJ2-5, with TRBD2 matching over 7 bases. Germline values: CDR1 SGHRS, CDR2 YFSETQ. The V segment lost 2 bases and the J segment 1 base; nucleotides outside the gene matches: 11. The CDR3 is 17 amino acids. This chain's CDR3 is CASSLSLAANTQETQYF. CDR3 nucleotide sequence: TGCGCCAGCAGCTTATCCCTAGCGGCTAATACCCAAGAGACCCAGTACTTC.

The rearrangement uses TRBV11-2 and TRBJ1-1; no clear D. V lost 5 bases and J 4 bases, leaving 14 bases between the germline ends. The germline V gene has CDR1 SGHAT and CDR2 FQNNGV. The CDR3 covers 14 residues. The DNA of the CDR3 is TGTGCCAGCAGCCGACACGGGGAGATCACTGAAGCTTTCTTT. Protein sequence: CASSRHGEITEAFF.

The chain recombines TRBV7-3 with TRBJ2-5, with unresolved D. CDR3 length equals 13 residues. Germline CDR1 is SGHTA and CDR2 is FQGTGA. Trimming stripped 2 bases from V and 7 bases from J, with 11 bases between. CDR3 in amino acids: CASSLLGSGTQYF. CDR3 coding DNA: TGTGCCAGCAGCTTACTAGGTTCGGGGACCCAGTACTTC.

DNA for the CDR3: TGTGCCAGCTCAGAATCCGGGACATCAGGAAACACCATATATTTT. This encodes CASSESGTSGNTIYF. The chain carries TRBV18 and TRBJ1-3; D perhaps matches TRBD1 (6 bases). The germline V and J ends were trimmed by 5 bases and 4 bases, with 15 bases remaining between them. CDR1 KGHSH and CDR2 LQKENI come from the germline V gene. CDR3 size: 15 residues.

The chain links TRBV10-3 to TRBJ1-5, with 8 bases matching TRBD1. Germline CDR1 ENHRY, CDR2 SYGVKD. The trim removed 6 bases at V and 5 bases at J, leaving 6 bases unmatched. This CDR3 has 14 residues. In DNA form, the CDR3 reads TGTGCCATCAGCAAGGACAGGGACGATCAGCCCCAGCATTTT. Amino acid sequence: CAISKDRDDQPQHF.

The chain employs TRBV13 and TRBJ1-3; D unclear. The CDR3 has 14 residues. Germline CDR1 and CDR2: PRHDT and FYEKMQ (reference sequence). V gave up 1 base and J gave up 0 bases, with 4 bases separating them. This chain's CDR3 is CASSLDRSGNTIYF. CDR3 nucleotide sequence: TGTGCCAGCAGCTTAGATCGCTCTGGAAACACCATATATTTT.

The rearrangement links TRBV11-2 to TRBJ1-6; unclear D gene. Germline-derived CDR1 and CDR2 are SGHAT and FQNNGV. This CDR3 has 12 amino acids. Between the trimmed V and J ends, which lost 3 bases and 11 bases, there was a span of 8 bases. CDR3 sequence: CASSFSLPPLHF. The CDR3 DNA reads TGTGCCAGCAGCTTTTCCCTTCCACCCCTCCACTTT.

This clone was detected only once. The chain uses TRBV7-9 and TRBJ1-1; D remains ambiguous. Germline CDR1 reads SEHNR; CDR2 reads FQNEAQ (reference sequence). The V and J ends lost 6 bases and 1 base respectively, with 9 bases between them. This CDR3 region has 13 residues. In DNA form, the CDR3 reads TGTGCCAGCAGTGAAGGGAGGAACACTGAAGCTTTCTTT. Residues: CASSEGRNTEAFF.

The J gene is TRBJ2-7, the V gene TRBV11-2; D possibly corresponds to TRBD2 (6 bases). The CDR3 has 13 residues. Deletions cut 4 bases from V and 5 bases from J, with 12 bases between. CDR1 and CDR2 from the germline V gene are SGHAT and FQNNGV. The CDR3 region has the DNA TGTGCCAGCAGCTCCTCGGGGGTCAACGAGCAGTACGTC. Amino acids: CASSSSGVNEQYV.

The chain combines TRBV7-8 with TRBJ2-1; D is ambiguous. The CDR3 is made up of 11 amino acids. V lost 1 base to trimming and J lost 11 bases, with 6 bases between them. Germline CDR1 SGHVS, CDR2 FQNEAQ. The CDR3 reads CASSLGAQQFF. The CDR3 DNA sequence: TGTGCCAGCAGCTTAGGGGCGCAGCAGTTCTTC.

The V call is TRBV7-9, the J call TRBJ2-7; D call uncertain. The germline V and J ends were trimmed by 1 base and 6 bases, with 22 bases remaining between them. The CDR3 length is 17 residues. Per the germline V gene, CDR1 is SEHNR and CDR2 is FQNEAQ (reference sequence). DNA of the CDR3: TGTGCCAGCAGCTTAGGTTCGACGTACGAACCCCCCTCCGAGCAGTACGTC. It codes for CASSLGSTYEPPSEQYV.

This chain connects TRBV5-6 to TRBJ1-2; the match to TRBD1 covers 9 bases. Per germline, CDR1 SGHDT and CDR2 YYEEEE. The length of the CDR3 is 15 residues. J gave up 4 bases and V 5 bases, and 9 bases lay outside the gene matches. The CDR3 sequence is CASRVSGTGSYGYTF. CDR3 nucleotide sequence: TGTGCCAGCAGAGTCTCCGGGACAGGGAGCTATGGCTACACCTTC.

This chain joins TRBV27 and TRBJ1-2; 9 nucleotides agree with TRBD1. Trimming removed 6 bases from V and 8 bases from J; junction bases left unmatched: 10. Germline loops: CDR1 MNHEY, CDR2 SMNVEV (reference sequence). This CDR3 is built from 14 residues. CDR3 sequence (DNA): TGTGCCAGCAGCGCCGGGACAGGGTTCATGGGCTACACCTTC. Translation gives CASSAGTGFMGYTF.

The J gene is TRBJ1-2, the V gene TRBV5-5; no firm D call. The germline V and J ends were trimmed by 4 bases and 1 base, with 11 bases remaining between them. Germline V gene data show CDR1 as SGHKS and CDR2 as YYEKEE (reference sequence). The CDR3 totals 14 residues. This chain's CDR3 is CASSPLPDNYGYTF. The CDR3, as DNA: TGTGCCAGCAGCCCCCTCCCTGATAACTATGGCTACACCTTC.

This clone appeared once. V usage is TRBV9 and J usage is TRBJ2-7, with D unresolved. In germline, CDR1 is SGDLS, CDR2 YYNGEE. V was shortened by 0 bases and J by 6 bases, with 22 bases between the two germline ends. This CDR3 has 17 amino acids. The CDR3 DNA is TGTGCCAGCAGCGTAGTGGCAGGTTTATCTTCGCGGAGCGAGCAGTACTTC. It encodes CASSVVAGLSSRSEQYF.

The rearrangement joins TRBV14 to TRBJ2-3; TRBD2 matches 9 bases. This CDR3 region has 20 residues. The junction had 17 bases not matched to a gene; V was cut back by 0 bases and J by 4 bases. CDR1 is SGHDN, CDR2 FVKESK, per germline. In DNA form, the CDR3 reads TGTGCCAGCAGCCAAGATTGGGGCCAGCAGCTAGCGGGGCAGGCAGATACGCAGTATTTT. Its translation is CASSQDWGQQLAGQADTQYF.